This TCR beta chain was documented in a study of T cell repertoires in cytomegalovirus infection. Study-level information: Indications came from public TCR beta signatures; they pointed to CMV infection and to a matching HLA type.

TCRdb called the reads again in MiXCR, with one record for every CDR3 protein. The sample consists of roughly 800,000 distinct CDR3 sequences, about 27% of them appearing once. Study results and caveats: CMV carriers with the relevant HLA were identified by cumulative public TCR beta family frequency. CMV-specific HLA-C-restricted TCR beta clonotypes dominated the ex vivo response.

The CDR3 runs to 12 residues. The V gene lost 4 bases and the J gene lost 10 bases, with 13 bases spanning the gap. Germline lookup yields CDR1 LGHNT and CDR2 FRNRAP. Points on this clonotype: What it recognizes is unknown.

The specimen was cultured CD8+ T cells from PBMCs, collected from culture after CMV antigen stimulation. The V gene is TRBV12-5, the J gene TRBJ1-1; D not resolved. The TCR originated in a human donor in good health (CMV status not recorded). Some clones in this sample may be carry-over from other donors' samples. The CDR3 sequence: CASGSGLRGAFF. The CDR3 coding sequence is TGTGCTAGTGGTTCCGGACTAAGAGGAGCTTTCTTT.